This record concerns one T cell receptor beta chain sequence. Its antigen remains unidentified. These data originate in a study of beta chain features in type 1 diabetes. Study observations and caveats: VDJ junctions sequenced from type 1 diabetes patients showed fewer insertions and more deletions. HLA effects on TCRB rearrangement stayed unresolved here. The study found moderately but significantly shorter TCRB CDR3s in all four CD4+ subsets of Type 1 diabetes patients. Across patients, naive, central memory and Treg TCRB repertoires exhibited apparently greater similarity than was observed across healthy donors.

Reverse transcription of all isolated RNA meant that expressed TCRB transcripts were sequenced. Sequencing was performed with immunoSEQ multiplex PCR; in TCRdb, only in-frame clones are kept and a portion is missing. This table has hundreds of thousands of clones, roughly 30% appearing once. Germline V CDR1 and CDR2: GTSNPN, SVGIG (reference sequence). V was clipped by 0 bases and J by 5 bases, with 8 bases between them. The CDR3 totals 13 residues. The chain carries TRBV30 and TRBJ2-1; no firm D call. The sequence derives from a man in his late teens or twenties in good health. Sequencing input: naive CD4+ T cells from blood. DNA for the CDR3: TGTGCCTGGAGTGTAGGACCAAACAATGAGCAGTTCTTC. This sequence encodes CAWSVGPNNEQFF.